The clone carrying this T cell receptor (beta chain) was counted between two and nine times. Original analysis: Reference gene primer amplification gave estimated nucleated cell counts. Using immunoSEQ multiplex PCR, the repertoire was profiled, and TCRdb retains in-frame clones only, with some absent. D and trimming come from the DNA, and the V and J calls and clone size come from that table. The sample carries about 170,000 clones, about four fifths recorded once. Looked up from germline, CDR1 is SGHTA and CDR2 is FQGNSA. This CDR3 is built from 19 residues. V was cut by 4 bases and J by 5 bases, with 27 bases left in between. The record originates from a study of blood T cell repertoires in COVID-19. Study context: The study drew acute and convalescent COVID-19 samples from the United States, Italy and Spain. T cells, B-cell-depleted T cells, or PBMCs provided the cDNA or gDNA that served as material.

Sequencing was done on a sample of peripheral blood. The V call is TRBV7-2, the J call TRBJ2-1; D unresolved. This clonotype originated in an elderly woman with acute or convalescent COVID-19. CDR3 in amino acids: CASSWMPFFEEPIHNEQFF. The CDR3 DNA sequence: TGTGCCAGCAGCTGGATGCCCTTTTTTGAGGAACCGATCCACAATGAGCAGTTCTTC.